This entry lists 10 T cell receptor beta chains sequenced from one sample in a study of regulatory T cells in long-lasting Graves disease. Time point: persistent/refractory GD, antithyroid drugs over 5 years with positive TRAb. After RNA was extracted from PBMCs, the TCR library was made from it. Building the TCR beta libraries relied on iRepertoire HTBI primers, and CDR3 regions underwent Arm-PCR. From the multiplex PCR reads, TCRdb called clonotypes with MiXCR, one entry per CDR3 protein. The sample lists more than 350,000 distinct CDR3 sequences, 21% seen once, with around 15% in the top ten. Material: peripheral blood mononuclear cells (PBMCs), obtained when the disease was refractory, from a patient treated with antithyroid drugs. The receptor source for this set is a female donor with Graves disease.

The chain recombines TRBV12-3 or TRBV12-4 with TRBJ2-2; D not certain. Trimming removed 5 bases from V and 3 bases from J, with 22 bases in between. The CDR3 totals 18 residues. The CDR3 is CASSLILGMPRDTGELFF. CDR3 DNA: TGTGCCAGCAGTCTTATCCTGGGCATGCCCCGGGACACCGGGGAGCTGTTTTTT.

The CDR3 spells CSTRDGNTGELFF. CDR3 nucleotides: TGCAGTACCCGGGACGGAAACACCGGGGAGCTGTTTTTT. The chain employs TRBV20-1 and TRBJ2-2; D might be TRBD1 or TRBD2, each matching 5 bases. CDR3 size: 13 residues. Trimming pared 8 bases from V and 2 bases from J, leaving 12 bases between. Per the germline V gene, CDR1 is DFQATT and CDR2 is SNEGSKA (reference sequence).

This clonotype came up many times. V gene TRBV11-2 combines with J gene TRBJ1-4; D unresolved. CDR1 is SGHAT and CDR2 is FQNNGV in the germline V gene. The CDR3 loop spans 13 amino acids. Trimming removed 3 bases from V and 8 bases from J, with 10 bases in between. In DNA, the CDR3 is TGTGCCAGCAGCTTCCTCTCTCAGGAAAAACTGTTTTTT. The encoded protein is CASSFLSQEKLFF. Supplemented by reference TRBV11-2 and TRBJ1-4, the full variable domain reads EAGVAQSPRYKIIEKRQSVAFWCNPISGHATLYWYQQILGQGPKLLIQFQNNGVVDDSQLPKDRFSAERLKGVDSTLKIQPAKLEDSAVYLCASSFLSQEKLFFGSGTQLSVL.

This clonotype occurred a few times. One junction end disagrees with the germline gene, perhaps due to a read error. The CDR3 region is CASGRTGYNEQFF. Written as DNA, the CDR3 is TGCGCCAGCGGACGGACAGGGTACAATGAGCAGTTCTTC. This chain connects TRBV6-4 to TRBJ2-1, with 8 bases matching TRBD1. Germline V gives CDR1 MRHNA, CDR2 SNTAGT. The CDR3 extends over 13 amino acids.

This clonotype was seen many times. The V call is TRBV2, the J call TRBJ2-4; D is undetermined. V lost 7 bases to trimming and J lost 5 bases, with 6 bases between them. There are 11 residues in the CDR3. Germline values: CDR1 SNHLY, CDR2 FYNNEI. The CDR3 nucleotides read TGTGCCAGCAAATTAGAAAACATTCAGTACTTC. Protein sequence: CASKLENIQYF.

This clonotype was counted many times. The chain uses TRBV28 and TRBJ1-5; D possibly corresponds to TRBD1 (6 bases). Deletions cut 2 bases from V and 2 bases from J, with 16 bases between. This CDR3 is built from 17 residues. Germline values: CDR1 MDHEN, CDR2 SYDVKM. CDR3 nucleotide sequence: TGTGCCAGCAGTTTAATGCGGGGGGCTCGTGGCAATCAGCCCCAGCATTTT. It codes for CASSLMRGARGNQPQHF. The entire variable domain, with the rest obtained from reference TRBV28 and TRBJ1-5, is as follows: DVKVTQSSRYLVKRTGEKVFLECVQDMDHENMFWYRQDPGLGLRLIYFSYDVKMKEKGDIPEGYSVSREKKERFSLILESASTNQTSMYLCASSLMRGARGNQPQHFGDGTRLSIL.

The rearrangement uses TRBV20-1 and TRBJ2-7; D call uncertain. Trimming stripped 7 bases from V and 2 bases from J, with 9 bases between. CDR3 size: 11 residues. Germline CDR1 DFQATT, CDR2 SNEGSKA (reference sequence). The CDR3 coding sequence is TGCAGTGTAGTGCAGACCTACGAGCAGTACTTC. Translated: CSVVQTYEQYF.

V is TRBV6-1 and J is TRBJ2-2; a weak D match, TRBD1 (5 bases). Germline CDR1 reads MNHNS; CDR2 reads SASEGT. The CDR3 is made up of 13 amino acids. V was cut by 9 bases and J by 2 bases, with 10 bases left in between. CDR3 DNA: TGTGCCAGACAGGACGGAAACACCGGGGAGCTGTTTTTT. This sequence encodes CARQDGNTGELFF.

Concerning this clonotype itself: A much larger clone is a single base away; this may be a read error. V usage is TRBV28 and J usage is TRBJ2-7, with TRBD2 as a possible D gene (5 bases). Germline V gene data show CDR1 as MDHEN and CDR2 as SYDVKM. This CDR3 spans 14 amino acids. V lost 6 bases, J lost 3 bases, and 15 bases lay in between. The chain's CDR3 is CASSTRADYYEQYF. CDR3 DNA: TGTGCCAGCAGCACCCGGGCAGACTACTACGAGCAGTACTTC. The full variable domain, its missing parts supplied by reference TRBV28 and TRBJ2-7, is DVKVTQSSRYLVKRTGEKVFLECVQDMDHENMFWYRQDPGLGLRLIYFSYDVKMKEKGDIPEGYSVSREKKERFSLILESASTNQTSMYLCASSTRADYYEQYFGPGTRLTVT.

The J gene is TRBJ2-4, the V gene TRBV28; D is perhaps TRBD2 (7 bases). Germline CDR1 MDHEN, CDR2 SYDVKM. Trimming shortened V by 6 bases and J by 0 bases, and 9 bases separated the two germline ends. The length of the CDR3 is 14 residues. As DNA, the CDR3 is TGTGCCAGCAGAGGGGGGGGAGCCAAAAACATTCAGTACTTC. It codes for CASRGGGAKNIQYF.